This T cell receptor (beta chain) derives from a study of blood T cell repertoires in COVID-19 (dated by TCRdb to 2020 to 2021). For context, the study as a whole: Samples covering the acute and convalescent phases of COVID-19 were provided by collaborators in the United States, Italy and Spain. HLA class I and class II types, where available, came from metadata supplied by the sample provider rather than from assay-based typing. The samples were drawn from the first 160 participants of the ongoing ImmuneRACE study and from 950 to 1,500 subjects provided by 6 global collaborators. A freely available public database, intended as a resource for researchers studying the immune response to SARS-CoV-2, is where the repertoires were released. The dataset comprised deeply sampled blood TCRbeta repertoires from subjects exposed to, actively infected with, or recovered from COVID-19. The prospective study material was composed of cDNA or gDNA derived from T cells, B-cell-depleted T cells, or PBMCs. A de-identified subject ID, COVID-19 status, age in years and sex were almost always included in the sample metadata.

Of note for this clone: No antigen is known for it. The record has no base qualities; no much larger clone is one base away.

The collaborating institutions used their own protocols to collect whole blood in K2EDTA tubes. For TCRbeta analysis, collaborators shipped samples in one of three forms: frozen whole blood, isolated PBMCs, or DNA extracted from either of those sample types. General conclusions and limits of the study: Clinical and demographic metadata were provided uncurated, with the amount varying by source and participant.

TCRbeta CDR3 regions were amplified from genomic DNA using the immunoSEQ Assay, a bias-controlled multiplex PCR. Under the source paper's analysis protocol: The number of nucleated cells in each sample was estimated from the amplification of reference gene primers within the assay. To quantify the absolute abundance of each unique TCRbeta CDR3 rearrangement, sequence reads were collapsed and filtered. For each sample, productive Simpson clonality was calculated as the square root of Simpson's diversity index over productive rearrangements. As stored in TCRdb, this immuneACCESS dataset retains in-frame rearrangements with V and J assigned. A fraction of the clones does not appear; measured against another copy, unresolved V genes explain less than half of the discrepancy, and the remainder lacks a known reason. The D gene and trimming were derived from the DNA, and the V and J assignments and clone size from that table. The sample records some 200,000 clones, more than 65% of which are singletons. In total, the top ten clones hold less than 15% of the sample.

Including the terminal cysteine and phenylalanine, the CDR3 comprises 15 residues. The entry retains the CDR3 DNA only, 45 bases that are in frame from base 1. Reading the germline V gene gives CDR1 SNHLY and CDR2 FYNNEI. Unmatched junction bases come to 5, with V trimmed by 6 bases and J by 2 bases. Sequences were obtained from peripheral blood. The sequence is built from TRBV2 and TRBJ1-5; 9 junctional bases match TRBD1. This clonotype was obtained from a human donor in a cohort sampled during active COVID-19. CDR3 reads: CASRDRGGRNQPQHF. The nucleotide sequence reads as follows: TGTGCCAGCAGGGACAGGGGTGGACGCAATCAGCCCCAGCATTTT.